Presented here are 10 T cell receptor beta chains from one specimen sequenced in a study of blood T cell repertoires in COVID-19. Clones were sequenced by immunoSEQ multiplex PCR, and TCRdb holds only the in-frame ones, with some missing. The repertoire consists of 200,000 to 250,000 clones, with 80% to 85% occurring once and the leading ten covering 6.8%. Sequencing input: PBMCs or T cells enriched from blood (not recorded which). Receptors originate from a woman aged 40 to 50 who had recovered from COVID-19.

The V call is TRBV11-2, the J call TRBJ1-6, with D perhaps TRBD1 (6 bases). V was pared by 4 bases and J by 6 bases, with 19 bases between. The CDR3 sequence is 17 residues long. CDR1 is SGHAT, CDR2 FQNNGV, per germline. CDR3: CASSSPVQGVSNSPLHF. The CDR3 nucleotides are TGTGCCAGCAGCTCCCCGGTACAGGGAGTTAGTAATTCACCCCTCCACTTT.

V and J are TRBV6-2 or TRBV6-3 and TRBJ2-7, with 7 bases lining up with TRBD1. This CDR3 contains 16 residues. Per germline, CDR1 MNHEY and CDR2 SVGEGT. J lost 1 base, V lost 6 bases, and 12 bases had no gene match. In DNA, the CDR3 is TGTGCCAGCAGCCCATCCCCGGGACAGATGTCCTACGAGCAGTACGTC. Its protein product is CASSPSPGQMSYEQYV.

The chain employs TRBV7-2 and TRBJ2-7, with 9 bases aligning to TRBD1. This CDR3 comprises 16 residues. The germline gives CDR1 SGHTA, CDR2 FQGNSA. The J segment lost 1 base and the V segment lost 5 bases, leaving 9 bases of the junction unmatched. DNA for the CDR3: TGTGCCAGCAGCCCAGGACAGGGGATAGGGTCCTACGAGCAGTACGTC. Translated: CASSPGQGIGSYEQYV.

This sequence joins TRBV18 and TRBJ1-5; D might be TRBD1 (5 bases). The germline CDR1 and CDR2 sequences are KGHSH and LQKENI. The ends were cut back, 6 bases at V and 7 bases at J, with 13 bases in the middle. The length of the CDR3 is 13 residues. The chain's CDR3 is CASSPGVGQPQHF. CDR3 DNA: TGTGCCAGCTCTCCGGGGGTTGGACAGCCCCAGCATTTT. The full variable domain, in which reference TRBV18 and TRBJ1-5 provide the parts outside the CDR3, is NAGVMQNPRHLVRRRGQEARLRCSPMKGHSHVYWYRQLPEEGLKFMVYLQKENIIDESGMPKERFSAEFPKEGPSILRIQQVVRGDSAAYFCASSPGVGQPQHFGDGTRLSIL.

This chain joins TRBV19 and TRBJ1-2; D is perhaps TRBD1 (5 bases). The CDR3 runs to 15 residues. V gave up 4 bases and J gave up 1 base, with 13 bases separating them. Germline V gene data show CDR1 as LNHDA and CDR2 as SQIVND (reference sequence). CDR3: CASSNPPQGNYGYTF. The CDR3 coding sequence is TGTGCCAGTAGTAACCCTCCGCAGGGTAACTATGGCTACACCTTC.

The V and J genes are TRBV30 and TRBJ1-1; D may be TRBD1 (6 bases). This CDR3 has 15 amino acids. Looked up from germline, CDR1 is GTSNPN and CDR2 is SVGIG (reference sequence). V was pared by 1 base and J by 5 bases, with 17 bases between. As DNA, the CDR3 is TGTGCCTGGAGTGGAGGGGGGGGCGATAAGACTGAAGCTTTCTTT. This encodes CAWSGGGGDKTEAFF.

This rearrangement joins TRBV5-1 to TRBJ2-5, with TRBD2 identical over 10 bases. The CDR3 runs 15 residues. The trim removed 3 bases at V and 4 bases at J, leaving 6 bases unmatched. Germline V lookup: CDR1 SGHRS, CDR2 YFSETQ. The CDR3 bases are TGCGCCAGCAGCTCTAGCGGGAGATATGGAGAGACCCAGTACTTC. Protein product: CASSSSGRYGETQYF.

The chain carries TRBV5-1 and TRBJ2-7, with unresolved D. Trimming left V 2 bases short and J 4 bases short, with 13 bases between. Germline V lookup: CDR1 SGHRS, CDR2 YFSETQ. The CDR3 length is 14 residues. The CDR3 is CASSFSGLHYEQYF. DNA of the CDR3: TGCGCCAGCAGCTTTTCGGGTCTTCATTACGAGCAGTACTTC. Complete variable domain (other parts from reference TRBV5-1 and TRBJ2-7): KAGVTQTPRYLIKTRGQQVTLSCSPISGHRSVSWYQQTPGQGLQFLFEYFSETQRNKGNFPGRFSGRQFSNSRSEMNVSTLELGDSALYLCASSFSGLHYEQYFGPGTRLTVT.

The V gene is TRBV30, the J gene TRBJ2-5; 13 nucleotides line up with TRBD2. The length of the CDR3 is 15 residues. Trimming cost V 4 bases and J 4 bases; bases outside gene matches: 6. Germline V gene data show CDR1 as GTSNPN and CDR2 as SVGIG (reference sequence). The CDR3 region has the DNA TGTGCCTGGACGCCGGGACTAGCGGGAACAGAGACCCAGTACTTC. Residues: CAWTPGLAGTETQYF.

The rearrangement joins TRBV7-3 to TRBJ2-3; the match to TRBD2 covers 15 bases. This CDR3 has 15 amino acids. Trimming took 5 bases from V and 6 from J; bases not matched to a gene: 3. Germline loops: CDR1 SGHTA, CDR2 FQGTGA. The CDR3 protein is CASSQGLAGGDTQYF. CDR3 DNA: TGTGCCAGCAGCCAAGGACTAGCGGGAGGGGATACGCAGTATTTT.